One and the same sample provided the 23 T cell receptor beta chains below, sequenced in a study of OX40 agonist ivuxolimab in advanced cancers. Generated by immunoSEQ multiplex PCR, the TCRdb table keeps only in-frame clones and is missing some. Of around 70,000 clones listed, more than 85% are singletons. The sample consisted of CD4+ or CD8+ T cells sorted from blood, taken in a trial of the OX40 agonist ivuxolimab. The origin of the receptors is an adult with an advanced solid tumor such as melanoma, head and neck, liver or kidney cancer.

The gene calls are TRBV6-5 and TRBJ2-1; D gene uncertain. The CDR3 totals 13 residues. CDR1 and CDR2 from the germline V gene are MNHEY and SVGAGI. V lost 7 bases to trimming and J lost 8 bases, with 15 bases between them. The DNA for the CDR3 is TGTGCCAGCACCCCCAGAGGCGGCCATGAGCAGTTCTTC. It codes for CASTPRGGHEQFF.

The genes are TRBV6-5 and TRBJ2-5; TRBD2 matches 10 bases. Germline V gene data show CDR1 as MNHEY and CDR2 as SVGAGI. With 4 bases clipped from V and 0 bases from J, the junction kept 5 bases outside the gene matches. This CDR3 has 16 residues. This chain's CDR3 is CASSSRTSGYQETQYF. CDR3 DNA: TGTGCCAGCAGTTCTAGGACTAGCGGCTACCAAGAGACCCAGTACTTC.

This clone showed up just a few times. The gene calls are TRBV27 and TRBJ2-7, with 9 bases lining up with TRBD1. The trim removed 4 bases at V and 6 bases at J, leaving 16 bases unmatched. This CDR3 comprises 17 residues. Germline CDR1 and CDR2: MNHEY and SMNVEV (reference sequence). DNA for the CDR3: TGTGCCAGCAGTTCCCTACGACCGGCGGGACAGGGACGCGAGCAGTACTTC. Its translation: CASSSLRPAGQGREQYF.

The DNA of the CDR3 is TGTGCCAGCAGCTTACTTAGCGGGAGAGGGACCGGGGAGACCCAGTACTTC. Translation gives CASSLLSGRGTGETQYF. The V gene is TRBV5-8, the J gene TRBJ2-5; 9 bases line up with TRBD2. The CDR3 length is 17 residues. V gave up 2 bases and J gave up 5 bases; unmatched junction bases: 13. Germline CDR1 is SGHTS and CDR2 is YDEGEE.

The chain has TRBV18 and TRBJ2-2, with D maybe TRBD2 (6 bases). The V gene lost 2 bases and the J gene lost 0 bases, with 10 bases spanning the gap. The CDR3 is made up of 16 amino acids. CDR1 KGHSH and CDR2 LQKENI come from the germline V gene. The CDR3 nucleotides are TGTGCCAGCTCACCAACTAGCCCGGCGAACACCGGGGAGCTGTTTTTT. It translates to CASSPTSPANTGELFF.

The chain employs TRBV19 and TRBJ1-6; D uncertain. Germline V gives CDR1 LNHDA, CDR2 SQIVND (reference sequence). The ends were cut back, 7 bases at V and 0 bases at J, with 10 bases in the middle. This CDR3 spans 15 amino acids. CDR3 sequence: CASTTDVSYNSPLHF. DNA for the CDR3: TGTGCCAGTACCACGGACGTCTCCTATAATTCACCCCTCCACTTT. Full variable domain (remainder filled in from reference TRBV19 and TRBJ1-6): DGGITQSPKYLFRKEGQNVTLSCEQNLNHDAMYWYRQDPGQGLRLIYYSQIVNDFQKGDIAEGYSVSREKKESFPLTVTSAQKNPTAFYLCASTTDVSYNSPLHFGNGTRLTVT.

V is TRBV7-2 and J is TRBJ2-7; 8 bases line up with TRBD1. This CDR3 is built from 14 residues. Germline V gene sequence: CDR1 SGHTA, CDR2 FQGNSA. V was pared by 5 bases and J by 2 bases, with 5 bases of the junction left unmatched. CDR3 sequence: CASSVYRGAYEQYF. CDR3 nucleotide sequence: TGTGCCAGCAGCGTATACAGGGGGGCCTACGAGCAGTACTTC.

The chain recombines TRBV5-1 with TRBJ2-1; D is ambiguous. V was pared by 0 bases and J by 0 bases, with 10 bases between. The germline V gene has CDR1 SGHRS and CDR2 YFSETQ. CDR3 size: 16 residues. The CDR3 DNA reads as TGCGCCAGCAGCTTGGCTGTTACGAGCTCCTACAATGAGCAGTTCTTC. Protein: CASSLAVTSSYNEQFF.

The genes are TRBV11-2 and TRBJ1-4; possibly TRBD1 for D (6 bases). Germline V gene sequence: CDR1 SGHAT, CDR2 FQNNGV. This CDR3 comprises 14 residues. Deletions cut 1 base from V and 5 bases from J, with 8 bases between. CDR3 coding DNA: TGTGCCAGCAGCTTAGGGACAGAAAATGAAAAACTGTTTTTT. It translates to CASSLGTENEKLFF.

The CDR3 loop is CATGTGTSGRAEGSYNEQFF. The CDR3 bases are TGTGCCACCGGAACCGGGACTAGCGGGAGGGCCGAGGGCTCCTACAATGAGCAGTTCTTC. The chain links TRBV14 to TRBJ2-1; TRBD2 aligns across 16 bases. With 10 bases clipped from V and 0 bases from J, the junction kept 15 bases outside the gene matches. The length of the CDR3 is 20 residues. From germline, CDR1 is SGHDN and CDR2 FVKESK.

The rearrangement uses TRBV15 and TRBJ2-2, with a tentative D call TRBD2 (6 bases). The CDR3 is made up of 17 amino acids. The V end lost 5 bases, the J end lost 0 bases, and 16 bases lay between the germline ends. Per the germline V gene, CDR1 is LNHNV and CDR2 is YYDKDF (reference sequence). CDR3 bases: TGTGCCACCAGCTCCCCATCCGGGGGATCGAACACCGGGGAGCTGTTTTTT. As protein: CATSSPSGGSNTGELFF.

This sequence joins TRBV4-1 and TRBJ2-3; a weak D match, TRBD2 (6 bases). The V and J ends lost 0 bases and 0 bases respectively, with 16 bases between them. The CDR3 totals 18 residues. The germline V gene encodes CDR1 MGHRA and CDR2 YSYEKL. The CDR3 DNA follows: TGCGCCAGCAGCCAAGAAGTGGGGACTCTACTGAGCACAGATACGCAGTATTTT. Its translation: CASSQEVGTLLSTDTQYF.

There are a few counts of this clone. The rearrangement joins TRBV7-8 to TRBJ2-1, with 9 bases fitting TRBD1. Germline CDR1 is SGHVS and CDR2 is FQNEAQ. The CDR3 consists of 14 residues. V gave up 5 bases and J gave up 7 bases; unmatched junction bases: 6. CDR3: CASSETGGFNEQFF. DNA of the CDR3: TGTGCCAGCAGCGAGACAGGGGGATTTAATGAGCAGTTCTTC.

CDR3 bases: TGCGCCAGCAAGGGCAATGAGCAGTTCTTC. It is translated as CASKGNEQFF. V and J are TRBV10-1 and TRBJ2-1; no firm D call. There are 10 residues in the CDR3. V was trimmed by 7 bases and J by 6 bases, leaving 4 bases between them. Per the germline V gene, CDR1 is WNHNN and CDR2 is SYGVQD (reference sequence).

The rearrangement links TRBV7-9 to TRBJ2-1, with D perhaps matching TRBD1 or TRBD2 (5 bases each). V was clipped by 6 bases and J by 5 bases, with 23 bases between them. The CDR3 spans 17 residues. Germline V lookup: CDR1 SEHNR, CDR2 FQNEAQ (reference sequence). The CDR3 DNA sequence: TGTGCCAGCAGAACTAGTCTCCGGGACCCCCTAAACAATGAGCAGTTCTTC. Its translation is CASRTSLRDPLNNEQFF.

The chain recombines TRBV7-2 with TRBJ2-5, with 7 bases identical to TRBD2. With V trimmed by 1 base and J by 5 bases, 10 bases remained unmatched. The CDR3 has 16 residues. CDR1 SGHTA and CDR2 FQGNSA come from the germline V gene. The CDR3 DNA follows: TGTGCCAGCAGCTTAGGGGGACTATGGGGAGGGGAGACCCAGTACTTC. It translates to CASSLGGLWGGETQYF.

V is TRBV20-1 and J is TRBJ2-5; 10 nucleotides match TRBD2. The CDR3 totals 11 residues. CDR1 is DFQATT, CDR2 SNEGSKA, per germline (reference sequence). The CDR3 is CRAGGEETQYF. The CDR3 nucleotides are TGCAGAGCGGGGGGGGAAGAGACCCAGTACTTC.

This chain connects TRBV10-1 to TRBJ2-5, with no clear D. Trimming removed 8 bases from V and 0 bases from J, with 13 bases in between. Per germline, CDR1 WNHNN and CDR2 SYGVQD (reference sequence). The CDR3 loop spans 14 amino acids. The CDR3 spells CASSFWAHQETQYF. CDR3 bases: TGCGCCAGCTCTTTTTGGGCACACCAAGAGACCCAGTACTTC.

This sequence joins TRBV18 and TRBJ1-1; D not certain. Germline values: CDR1 KGHSH, CDR2 LQKENI. The CDR3 has 15 amino acids. The V and J ends lost 1 base and 1 base respectively, with 10 bases between them. CDR3: CASSPRVERNTEAFF. DNA of the CDR3: TGTGCCAGCTCACCACGAGTTGAGAGGAACACTGAAGCTTTCTTT.

The chain links TRBV6-6 to TRBJ2-7, with D tentatively TRBD1 (6 bases). This CDR3 is 16 amino acids long. CDR1 MNHNY and CDR2 SVGAGI come from the germline V gene (reference sequence). V was cut by 6 bases and J by 5 bases, with 23 bases left in between. For the CDR3, the DNA is TGTGCCAGCAGCCCCCATGGGGCAGGGGTTAACGACGAGCAGTACTTC. The encoded protein is CASSPHGAGVNDEQYF.

The V call is TRBV5-1, the J call TRBJ1-4; TRBD1 is a possible D gene (5 bases). This CDR3 has 13 residues. CDR1 is SGHRS and CDR2 is YFSETQ in the germline V gene. V was pared by 4 bases and J by 8 bases, with 12 bases between. The CDR3 spells CASSPGSDEKLFF. CDR3 nucleotides: TGCGCCAGCAGCCCAGGGTCGGACGAAAAACTGTTTTTT.

The V and J genes are TRBV2 and TRBJ1-1, with TRBD1 matching 7 bases. Trimming at V came to 6 bases and at J to 0 bases, leaving 4 bases not matched to a gene. CDR1 and CDR2 from the germline V gene are SNHLY and FYNNEI. The CDR3 runs to 14 residues. CDR3 nucleotides: TGTGCCAGCAGGGTGACAGGGATGAACACTGAAGCTTTCTTT. It codes for CASRVTGMNTEAFF.

This sequence joins TRBV19 and TRBJ1-5, with TRBD1 as a possible D gene (6 bases). The germline V gene encodes CDR1 LNHDA and CDR2 SQIVND (reference sequence). The CDR3 is made up of 15 amino acids. V was cut by 7 bases and J by 3 bases, with 16 bases left in between. The chain's CDR3 is CASTLTGRTNQPQHF. The CDR3 region has the DNA TGTGCCAGTACGTTAACAGGGAGGACCAATCAGCCCCAGCATTTT.